A single TCR beta chain is shown here with its context. The CDR3 is 14 amino acids. Germline loops: CDR1 LGHDT, CDR2 YNNKEL (reference sequence). The junction had 10 bases not matched to a gene; V was cut back by 4 bases and J by 7 bases. These data are taken from a study of blood T cell repertoires in COVID-19. Whole-study context: The study drew acute and convalescent COVID-19 samples from the United States, Italy and Spain. Sources were T cells, B-cell-depleted T cells, or PBMCs; the material itself was cDNA or gDNA.

Methods used by the authors: Quantification of nucleated cells was approximated via reference gene primer amplification. Profiling relied on immunoSEQ multiplex PCR, and the TCRdb table lists in-frame clones only, not all of them. V, J and clone size were drawn from that table, and D and trimming were deduced from the DNA. The table has under 500,000 clones, roughly 91% seen once. This chain links TRBV3-1 (or the pseudogene TRBV3-2) with TRBJ2-7, with TRBD2 matching 7 bases. Sequenced material: peripheral blood. The receptor was derived from a woman in her thirties with acute or convalescent COVID-19. This CDR3 is CASSLNTGGREQYF. The DNA for the CDR3 is TGTGCCAGCAGCCTAAATACGGGGGGACGGGAGCAGTACTTC.